The rows below give T cell receptor beta chains drawn from one sample of a study of T-cell memory formation after mild COVID-19. A single record per CDR3 protein comes from TCRdb applying MiXCR to the 5' RACE reads. The sample lists hundreds of thousands of distinct CDR3 sequences; roughly 18% were seen once. The material sequenced was PBMCs or a T cell subset sorted from them (not recorded which). All receptors come from an adult woman who had mild COVID-19 (a few samples of this study predate the infection). Cell type and time point are not known. CDR3s include the opening cysteine and the closing phenylalanine or tryptophan. Each record gives: J gene, clone size, V gene, D gene, CDR3 protein, CDR3 DNA. A D gene is named only where the DNA matches it firmly. Not all rows give a size; the values are once, few, many and, for expanded clones, a class.

J gene: TRBJ2-1
clone size: .
V gene: TRBV6-2/TRBV6-3
D gene: .
CDR3 protein: CASKWPGTANEQFF
CDR3 DNA: TGTGCCAGCAAGTGGCCGGGGACGGCCAATGAGCAGTTCTTC

J gene: TRBJ2-5
clone size: .
V gene: TRBV5-1
D gene: .
CDR3 protein: CASSIPGTAETQYF
CDR3 DNA: TGCGCCAGCAGTATTCCCGGGACCGCAGAGACCCAGTACTTC

J gene: TRBJ2-4
clone size: few
V gene: TRBV7-9
D gene: .
CDR3 protein: CASSSGGRPKYF
CDR3 DNA: TGTGCCAGCAGCTCAGGCGGCAGGCCGAAGTACTTC

J gene: TRBJ2-4
clone size: few
V gene: TRBV7-2
D gene: TRBD1
CDR3 protein: CASSLRRPGQGAVIAKNIQYF
CDR3 DNA: TGTGCCAGCAGCTTAAGAAGGCCGGGACAGGGGGCCGTTATAGCCAAAAACATTCAGTACTTC

J gene: TRBJ2-5
clone size: .
V gene: TRBV5-1
D gene: .
CDR3 protein: CASSPDSADETQYF
CDR3 DNA: TGCGCCAGCAGCCCGGACAGCGCGGACGAGACCCAGTACTTC

J gene: TRBJ2-7
clone size: .
V gene: TRBV12-3/TRBV12-4
D gene: TRBD2
CDR3 protein: CASSQGLAPHEQYF
CDR3 DNA: TGTGCCAGCAGCCAAGGACTAGCGCCGCACGAGCAGTACTTC

J gene: TRBJ1-1
clone size: .
V gene: TRBV20-1
D gene: .
CDR3 protein: CSAHNRGRVAVEDTEAFF
CDR3 DNA: TGCAGTGCCCATAACCGCGGCAGGGTAGCAGTGGAGGACACTGAAGCTTTCTTT

J gene: TRBJ1-1
clone size: .
V gene: TRBV19
D gene: .
CDR3 protein: CASSIQGPTEAFF
CDR3 DNA: TGTGCCAGTAGTATTCAGGGCCCCACTGAAGCTTTCTTT

J gene: TRBJ2-7
clone size: few
V gene: TRBV29-1
D gene: .
CDR3 protein: CSVEASGGRIYEQYF
CDR3 DNA: TGCAGCGTTGAAGCTTCGGGGGGCAGGATCTACGAGCAGTACTTC

J gene: TRBJ2-3
clone size: few
V gene: TRBV4-2
D gene: .
CDR3 protein: CASSQAAASAGSDTQYF
CDR3 DNA: TGTGCCAGCAGCCAAGCGGCGGCGAGTGCAGGGTCAGATACGCAGTATTTT

J gene: TRBJ2-7
clone size: .
V gene: TRBV11-3
D gene: .
CDR3 protein: CASSHLRGKQYF
CDR3 DNA: TGTGCCAGCAGCCATCTGAGGGGGAAGCAGTACTTC

J gene: TRBJ2-1
clone size: few
V gene: TRBV12-3/TRBV12-4
D gene: TRBD2
CDR3 protein: CASSTGLAKQFF
CDR3 DNA: TGTGCCAGCAGCACGGGACTAGCGAAGCAGTTCTTC

J gene: TRBJ2-3
clone size: .
V gene: TRBV27
D gene: .
CDR3 protein: CASSLRETDTQYF
CDR3 DNA: TGTGCCAGCAGTTTAAGGGAGACAGATACGCAGTATTTT

J gene: TRBJ2-4
clone size: many
V gene: TRBV24-1
D gene: .
CDR3 protein: CATSDASSPRAKNIQYF
CDR3 DNA: TGTGCCACCAGTGATGCCTCGTCGCCCAGAGCCAAAAACATTCAGTACTTC

J gene: TRBJ2-1
clone size: .
V gene: TRBV5-1
D gene: .
CDR3 protein: CASSLGPGDYNEQFF
CDR3 DNA: TGCGCCAGCAGCTTGGGGCCAGGGGACTACAATGAGCAGTTCTTC

J gene: TRBJ2-1
clone size: .
V gene: TRBV20-1
D gene: TRBD2
CDR3 protein: CSASGREGLEQFF
CDR3 DNA: TGCAGTGCTAGTGGGCGGGAGGGCCTAGAGCAGTTCTTC

J gene: TRBJ2-3
clone size: .
V gene: TRBV11-2
D gene: .
CDR3 protein: CASSALTRGGRNTQYF
CDR3 DNA: TGTGCCAGCAGCGCACTGACTAGAGGGGGGAGGAATACGCAGTATTTT

J gene: TRBJ1-2
clone size: many
V gene: TRBV3-1
D gene: .
CDR3 protein: CASSPGPGQGYGYTF
CDR3 DNA: TGTGCCAGCAGCCCCGGCCCGGGGCAGGGCTATGGCTACACCTTC

J gene: TRBJ2-1
clone size: few
V gene: TRBV6-5
D gene: TRBD1
CDR3 protein: CASGEDRGSYNEQFF
CDR3 DNA: TGTGCCAGCGGGGAAGACAGGGGATCCTACAATGAGCAGTTCTTC

J gene: TRBJ1-1
clone size: .
V gene: TRBV5-1
D gene: TRBD1
CDR3 protein: CASSSDRVAGIEAFF
CDR3 DNA: TGCGCCAGCAGCTCGGACAGGGTGGCAGGTATCGAAGCTTTCTTT

J gene: TRBJ2-1
clone size: few
V gene: TRBV7-8
D gene: .
CDR3 protein: CASSPAGLPSPRSVYNEQFF
CDR3 DNA: TGTGCCAGCAGCCCCGCGGGACTGCCGAGCCCCCGAAGCGTCTACAATGAGCAGTTCTTC

J gene: TRBJ1-1
clone size: few
V gene: TRBV18
D gene: .
CDR3 protein: CASSSAQDTEAFF
CDR3 DNA: TGTGCCAGCTCAAGTGCCCAGGACACTGAAGCTTTCTTT

J gene: TRBJ2-2
clone size: few
V gene: TRBV12-3/TRBV12-4
D gene: .
CDR3 protein: CASSLARGGDTGELFF
CDR3 DNA: TGTGCCAGCAGTTTAGCCAGGGGAGGGGACACCGGGGAGCTGTTTTTT

J gene: TRBJ2-7
clone size: few
V gene: TRBV7-9
D gene: .
CDR3 protein: CASSKDSTYYEQYF
CDR3 DNA: TGTGCCAGCAGCAAGGACAGTACCTACTACGAGCAGTACTTC

J gene: TRBJ1-3
clone size: .
V gene: TRBV12-3/TRBV12-4
D gene: .
CDR3 protein: CASGGGNTIYF
CDR3 DNA: TGTGCCAGCGGGGGCGGAAACACCATATATTTT